One and the same sample provided the 8 T cell receptor beta chains below, sequenced in a study of blood T cell repertoires in COVID-19. The method was immunoSEQ multiplex PCR; TCRdb's version includes in-frame clones alone and lacks a portion of them. The table has under 300,000 clones, approximately 78% seen once. The sample was peripheral blood. The receptors stem from a woman under 30 with acute or convalescent COVID-19.

Concerning this clone itself: One end of the junction is discordant with germline, which a read error may explain. The rearrangement joins TRBV4-1 to TRBJ1-2, with 8 bases matching TRBD1. This CDR3 comprises 11 residues. Germline V gene sequence: CDR1 MGHRA, CDR2 YSYEKL. The CDR3 protein is CASSQDRVWSF. CDR3 nucleotides: TGCGCCAGCAGCCAGGACAGGGTCTGGAGCTTC.

The genes are TRBV21-1 and TRBJ2-7; the DNA was not used to check the table's D call, TRBD2. TRBV21-1 is an annotated pseudogene. The CDR3 spans 16 residues. CDR3 in DNA: TGTGCCAGCAGCAAGGGACTAGCGGTACCTAACTACGAGCAGTACTTC. This gives the protein CASSKGLAVPNYEQYF.

V and J are TRBV28 and TRBJ2-5; perhaps TRBD1 as D (6 bases). Germline CDR1 is MDHEN and CDR2 is SYDVKM. V gave up 6 bases and J gave up 0 bases, with 17 bases separating them. The CDR3 is 16 amino acids. The CDR3 coding sequence is TGTGCCAGCAGCAACACCGGGACACGGTACCAAGAGACCCAGTACTTC. Translating gives CASSNTGTRYQETQYF.

The rearrangement links TRBV7-2 to TRBJ2-1; TRBD2 agrees at 10 bases. The CDR3 consists of 15 residues. V shed 4 bases and J 6 bases; nucleotides not matched to a gene: 6. CDR1 and CDR2 from the germline V gene are SGHTA and FQGNSA. CDR3 bases: TGTGCCAGCAGCTCTTGGGGACTAGCGCGCAATGAGCAGTTCTTC. It encodes CASSSWGLARNEQFF.

The chain joins TRBV27 to TRBJ2-1; 7 bases map to TRBD2. Trimming removed 1 base from V and 0 bases from J; junction bases left unmatched: 9. The CDR3 loop spans 18 amino acids. The germline gives CDR1 MNHEY, CDR2 SMNVEV (reference sequence). The CDR3 DNA is TGTGCCAGCAGTTTATTGGTGGCTAGCGGTAGCTCCTACAATGAGCAGTTCTTC. Protein: CASSLLVASGSSYNEQFF.

This chain joins TRBV29-1 and TRBJ2-3, with 8 bases fitting TRBD1. Germline loops: CDR1 SQVTM, CDR2 ANQGSEA. The length of the CDR3 is 16 residues. Germline trimming cut 6 bases from V and 2 bases from J; bases unmatched to any gene: 13. CDR3 sequence reads: CSVQEPTGVITDTQYF. In nucleotides, the CDR3 is TGCAGCGTCCAGGAACCGACAGGGGTCATCACAGATACGCAGTATTTT.

The V gene is TRBV10-3, the J gene TRBJ1-1, with D possibly matching TRBD1 (5 bases). Germline V gene data show CDR1 as ENHRY and CDR2 as SYGVKD. CDR3 length: 14 residues. V was cut by 5 bases and J by 0 bases, with 10 bases left in between. This chain's CDR3 is CAISLTDMNTEAFF. CDR3 coding DNA: TGTGCCATCAGTCTGACAGACATGAACACTGAAGCTTTCTTT.

This chain joins TRBV10-1 and TRBJ1-2, with D possibly matching TRBD1 (5 bases). Germline V CDR1 and CDR2: WNHNN, SYGVQD (reference sequence). The CDR3 spans 14 residues. Trimming removed 10 bases at V and 3 bases at J, with 18 bases between. CDR3 protein: CANMGGGLDYGYTF. The CDR3 DNA follows: TGCGCCAATATGGGGGGTGGGTTGGACTATGGCTACACCTTC.